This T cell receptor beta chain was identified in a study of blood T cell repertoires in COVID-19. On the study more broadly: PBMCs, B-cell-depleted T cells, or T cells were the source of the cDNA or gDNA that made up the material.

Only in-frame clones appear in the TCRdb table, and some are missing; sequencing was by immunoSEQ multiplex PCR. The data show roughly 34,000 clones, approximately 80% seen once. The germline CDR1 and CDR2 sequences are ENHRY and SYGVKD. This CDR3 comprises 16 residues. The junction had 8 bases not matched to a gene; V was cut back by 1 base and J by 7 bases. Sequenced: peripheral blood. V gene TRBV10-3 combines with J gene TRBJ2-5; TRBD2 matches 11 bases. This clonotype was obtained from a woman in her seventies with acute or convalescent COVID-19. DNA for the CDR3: TGTGCCATCAGTGAGTTGACTAGCGGGGCCTCTGGGACCCAGTACTTC. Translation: CAISELTSGASGTQYF.